The 18 T cell receptor beta chains in this list originate from one sample, sequenced in a study of human T cells and chemical hapten exposure. TCRdb used MiXCR to reprocess the RACE reads, holding one entry per CDR3 protein. The sample lists roughly 150,000 distinct CDR3 sequences, 25% to 30% occurring once. Time point in this sample: patch test 3, about 24 weeks after DPC sensitization. The treatment is: therapeutic diphenylcyclopropenone sensitization with weekly scalp DPC. Here the sequenced sample was whole blood, taken in connection with sensitization to the hapten diphenylcyclopropenone (DPC). Receptor source: a woman between 18 and 30 years old with alopecia areata. Some clones in this sample may be carry-over from other donors' samples.

The V and J genes are TRBV7-3 and TRBJ2-1, with TRBD2 matching 9 bases. CDR3 length equals 14 residues. The ends lost 2 bases at V and 6 bases at J; junction bases unmatched: 2. The germline gives CDR1 SGHTA, CDR2 FQGTGA. The CDR3 DNA reads as TGTGCCAGCAGCTTAGGGACTAGCCTCAATGAGCAGTTCTTC. Amino acid sequence: CASSLGTSLNEQFF.

This clonotype appeared many times. The CDR3 nucleotides read TGTGCCAGCAGCCGGACTAGCGGATACAATGAGCAGTTCTTC. As protein: CASSRTSGYNEQFF. The chain has TRBV3-1 and TRBJ2-1; 10 bases align to TRBD2. The CDR3 loop spans 14 amino acids. J gave up 4 bases and V 4 bases, and 1 base lay outside the gene matches. Germline lookup yields CDR1 LGHDT and CDR2 YNNKEL (reference sequence).

CDR3 amino acids: CASTRSRSRNEKLFF. The CDR3 DNA sequence: TGTGCCAGCACCCGAAGTCGGTCCCGTAATGAAAAACTGTTTTTT. The rearrangement uses TRBV7-2 and TRBJ1-4, with D hard to call. V was trimmed by 7 bases and J by 4 bases, leaving 16 bases between them. The CDR3 length is 15 residues. Per the germline V gene, CDR1 is SGHTA and CDR2 is FQGNSA.

This chain uses TRBV29-1 with TRBJ2-3; TRBD1 matches 7 bases. The V and J ends lost 8 bases and 5 bases, in that order; junction bases with no gene match: 10. Germline values: CDR1 SQVTM, CDR2 ANQGSEA. This CDR3 region has 13 residues. This CDR3 reads CSIVGGAIDTQYF. DNA for the CDR3: TGCAGCATCGTAGGGGGCGCGATAGATACGCAGTATTTT.

V gene TRBV11-2 combines with J gene TRBJ1-3, with TRBD1 as a possible D gene (6 bases). The CDR3 consists of 18 residues. The germline CDR1 and CDR2 sequences are SGHAT and FQNNGV. V dropped 5 bases and J dropped 4 bases, with 24 bases sitting between them. CDR3 DNA: TGTGCCAGCAGCGGCGGCTTCGGACAGCCTTCTGGAGGAAACACCATATATTTT. It translates to CASSGGFGQPSGGNTIYF.

This clonotype was detected a few times. The genes are TRBV29-1 and TRBJ2-1, with 10 bases aligning to TRBD2. Germline CDR1 reads SQVTM; CDR2 reads ANQGSEA. The CDR3 length is 12 residues. The CDR3 region is CSRSSGGGEQFF. CDR3 in DNA: TGCTCCCGGAGCAGCGGGGGGGGAGAGCAGTTCTTC.

This clonotype was seen more than once but under ten times. The chain uses TRBV29-1 and TRBJ2-7; 12 nucleotides line up with TRBD1. Trimming removed 6 bases from V and 5 bases from J; junction bases left unmatched: 14. The CDR3 runs to 16 residues. In germline, CDR1 is SQVTM, CDR2 ANQGSEA. The CDR3 reads CSVDFPGQGALNEQYF. CDR3 nucleotides: TGCAGCGTCGACTTTCCGGGACAGGGGGCCCTAAACGAGCAGTACTTC.

This clonotype occurred a few times. CDR3 amino acids: CASSPQGGQGRMNTEAFF. The CDR3 DNA follows: TGTGCCAGCTCACCACAAGGGGGACAGGGAAGGATGAACACTGAAGCTTTCTTT. The V and J genes are TRBV18 and TRBJ1-1, with 9 bases that match TRBD1. The CDR3 runs 18 residues. CDR1 is KGHSH, CDR2 LQKENI, per germline. V shed 1 base and J 0 bases; nucleotides not matched to a gene: 9. The variable domain in full, completed from reference TRBV18 and TRBJ1-1, reads NAGVMQNPRHLVRRRGQEARLRCSPMKGHSHVYWYRQLPEEGLKFMVYLQKENIIDESGMPKERFSAEFPKEGPSILRIQQVVRGDSAAYFCASSPQGGQGRMNTEAFFGQGTRLTVV.

This chain uses TRBV20-1 with TRBJ1-2, with 8 nucleotides matching TRBD1. The germline V gene has CDR1 DFQATT and CDR2 SNEGSKA (reference sequence). Trimming took 0 bases from V and 2 from J; bases not matched to a gene: 5. The CDR3 sequence is 15 residues long. Here the CDR3 reads CSARDSRQGNYGYTF. The CDR3, as DNA: TGCAGTGCTAGAGATTCGAGACAGGGGAACTATGGCTACACCTTC.

This clonotype has a handful of counts. V gene TRBV29-1 combines with J gene TRBJ2-1, with 7 positions matching TRBD1. CDR1 and CDR2 (germline): SQVTM, ANQGSEA. The CDR3 is 14 amino acids. After removal of 6 bases from V and 7 bases from J, the junction contained 12 bases not matched to a gene. DNA for the CDR3: TGCAGCGTGACCTTCGGGGACAGTCGTAATGAGCAGTTCTTC. This sequence encodes CSVTFGDSRNEQFF.

The CDR3 sequence is CASSEDGGTDTQYF. As DNA, the CDR3 is TGTGCCAGCAGTGAAGATGGGGGTACAGATACGCAGTATTTT. The chain links TRBV6-1 to TRBJ2-3; D tentatively reads TRBD1 or TRBD2 (5 bases each). The V end lost 1 base, the J end lost 3 bases, and 8 bases lay between the germline ends. CDR1 is MNHNS, CDR2 SASEGT, per germline. This CDR3 region has 14 residues.

The gene calls are TRBV15 and TRBJ2-1; D perhaps matches TRBD1 (6 bases). V was pared by 1 base and J by 5 bases, with 15 bases between. The CDR3 has 16 residues. Germline lookup yields CDR1 LNHNV and CDR2 YYDKDF (reference sequence). The CDR3 sequence: CATSRAGTKFNNEQFF. The CDR3 DNA sequence: TGTGCCACCAGCAGAGCCGGGACAAAATTCAACAATGAGCAGTTCTTC.

There are a few counts of this clonotype. The rearrangement links TRBV9 to TRBJ1-5, with D unresolved. Trimming stripped 0 bases from V and 1 base from J, with 8 bases between. The CDR3 runs to 15 residues. CDR1 is SGDLS and CDR2 is YYNGEE in the germline V gene. As DNA, the CDR3 is TGTGCCAGCAGCGTAGACCATACCAGCAATCAGCCCCAGCATTTT. Its translation: CASSVDHTSNQPQHF.

In this sample, this clonotype turned up many times. The J gene is TRBJ2-1, the V gene TRBV4-3, with a possible D match to TRBD1 (6 bases). V was clipped by 5 bases and J by 6 bases, with 17 bases between them. Germline values: CDR1 LGHNA, CDR2 YSLEER. The CDR3 is 15 amino acids. In DNA, the CDR3 is TGCGCCAGCAGCACCCATGACAGGACGCGCAATGAGCAGTTCTTC. It is translated as CASSTHDRTRNEQFF.

This clonotype has only a few counts. The gene calls are TRBV9 and TRBJ1-3, with D tentatively TRBD1 (6 bases). Germline CDR1 SGDLS, CDR2 YYNGEE. The V end was cut by 0 bases, the J end by 4 bases, with 14 bases between. This CDR3 has 16 amino acids. Here the CDR3 DNA reads TGTGCCAGCAGCGTAGTAGGGGGGACACACGGAAACACCATATATTTT. This codes for CASSVVGGTHGNTIYF.

The chain has TRBV29-1 and TRBJ2-7; TRBD1 agrees at 8 bases. Unmatched junction bases numbered 7, after V lost 3 bases and J lost 3 bases. The germline CDR1 and CDR2 sequences are SQVTM and ANQGSEA. The CDR3 is made up of 14 amino acids. CDR3 loop: CSVDSGTGLYEQYF. DNA for the CDR3: TGCAGCGTTGATTCCGGGACAGGCCTCTACGAGCAGTACTTC.

The rearrangement uses TRBV10-3 and TRBJ1-1; possible D gene TRBD1, 6 bases. Germline CDR1 and CDR2: ENHRY and SYGVKD. V was shortened by 0 bases and J by 4 bases, with 12 bases between the two germline ends. The CDR3 length is 15 residues. The CDR3 loop is CAISESRGVSTEAFF. As DNA, the CDR3 is TGTGCCATCAGTGAGTCGAGGGGGGTAAGCACTGAAGCTTTCTTT.

This clonotype has a count of ten or more. This rearrangement joins TRBV29-1 to TRBJ2-1, with TRBD2 as a possible D gene (6 bases). Germline CDR1 and CDR2: SQVTM and ANQGSEA. Between the trimmed V and J ends, which lost 3 bases and 0 bases, there was a span of 6 bases. The CDR3 runs 13 residues. CDR3 nucleotide sequence: TGCAGCGTTGACGGGAGCTCCTACAATGAGCAGTTCTTC. Protein: CSVDGSSYNEQFF.